Here is one TCR beta chain with its context. Antigen specificity is unknown. Libraries were prepared by immunoSEQ multiplex PCR; TCRdb keeps only in-frame clonotypes and omits some of them. The repertoire holds 150,000 to 200,000 clones, with 87% as singletons. The record originates from a study of T cell responses to AZD1222 COVID-19 vaccine. V lost 10 bases and J lost 0, with 16 bases in between. Germline lookup yields CDR1 SNHLY and CDR2 FYNNEI. There are 14 residues in the CDR3. Findings and caveats of the study: Repertoire sampling happened only post peak T cell response. Only five or six AZD1222 recipients were seropositive at baseline.

The starting material was peripheral blood, obtained on day 0 of MenACWY control vaccination. The chain joins TRBV2 to TRBJ2-7; tentatively, D is TRBD2 (7 bases). The source of this sequence is an adult in good health. CDR3 DNA: TGTGCCATGCGTGACGGGGGGCCCTCCTACGAGCAGTACTTC. This codes for CAMRDGGPSYEQYF.